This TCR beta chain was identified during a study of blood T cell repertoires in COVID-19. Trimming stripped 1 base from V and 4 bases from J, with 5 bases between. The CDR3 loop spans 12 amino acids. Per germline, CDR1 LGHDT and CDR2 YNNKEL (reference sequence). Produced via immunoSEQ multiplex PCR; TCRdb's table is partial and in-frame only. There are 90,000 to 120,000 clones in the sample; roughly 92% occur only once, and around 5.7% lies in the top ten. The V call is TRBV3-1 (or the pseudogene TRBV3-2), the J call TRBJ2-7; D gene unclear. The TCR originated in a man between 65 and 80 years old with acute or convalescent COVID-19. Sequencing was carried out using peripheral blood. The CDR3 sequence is CASSQVVYEQYF. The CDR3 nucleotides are TGTGCCAGCAGCCAAGTAGTATACGAGCAGTACTTC.